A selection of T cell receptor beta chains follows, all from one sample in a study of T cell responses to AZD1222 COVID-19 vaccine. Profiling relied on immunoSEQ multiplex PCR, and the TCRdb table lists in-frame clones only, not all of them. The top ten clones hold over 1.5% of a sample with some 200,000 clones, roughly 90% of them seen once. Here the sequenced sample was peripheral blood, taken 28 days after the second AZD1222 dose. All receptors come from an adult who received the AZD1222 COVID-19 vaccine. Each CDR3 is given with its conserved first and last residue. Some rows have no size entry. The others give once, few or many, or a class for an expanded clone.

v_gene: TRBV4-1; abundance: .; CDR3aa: CASSQVMGNTEAFF
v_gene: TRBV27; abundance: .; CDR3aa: CATRDSFYSNQPQHF
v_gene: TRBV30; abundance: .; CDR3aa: CAWSSGTGYGYTF
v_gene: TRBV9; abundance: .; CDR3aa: CASSVAGTSASYEQYF
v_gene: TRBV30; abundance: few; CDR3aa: CAWSLKGQEYDGYTF
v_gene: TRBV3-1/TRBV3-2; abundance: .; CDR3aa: CASSHKQGSETQYF
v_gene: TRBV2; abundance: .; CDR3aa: CASRGQGRNTEAFF
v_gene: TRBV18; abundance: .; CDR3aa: CASSPRTQEGQPQHF
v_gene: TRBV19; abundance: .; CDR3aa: CASSSDRGTEAFF
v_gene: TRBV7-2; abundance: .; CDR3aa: CASSSSQGGNSPLHF
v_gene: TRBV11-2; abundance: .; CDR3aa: CASSLGWTSGAEQFF
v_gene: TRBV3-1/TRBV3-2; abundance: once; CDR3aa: CASSHRWTGGGNTIYF
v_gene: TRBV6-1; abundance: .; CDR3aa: CASSERQDLYGYTF
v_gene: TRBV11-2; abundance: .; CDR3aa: CASSQGTSGRGDTQYF
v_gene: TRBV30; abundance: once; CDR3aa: CAWSVLGGWGSPLHF
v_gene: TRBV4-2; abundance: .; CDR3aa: CASSQERGAGNTIYF
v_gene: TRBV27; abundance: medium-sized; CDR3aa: CASSGGHEQFF
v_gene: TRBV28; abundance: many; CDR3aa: CASRGGQRNNQPQHF
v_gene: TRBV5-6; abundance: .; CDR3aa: CASSPGPLGGYEQYF
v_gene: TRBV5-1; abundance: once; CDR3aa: CASSLPRTGSKTSGRTYEQYF
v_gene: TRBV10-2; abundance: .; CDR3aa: CASSESGGVNNEQFF
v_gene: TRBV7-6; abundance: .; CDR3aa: CASTEAGVAVGEQYF
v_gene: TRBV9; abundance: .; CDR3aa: CASSPQLAAYEQYF
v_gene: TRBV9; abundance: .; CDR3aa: CASSVDDRETQYF
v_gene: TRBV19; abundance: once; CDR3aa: CASSIWIHYGYTF
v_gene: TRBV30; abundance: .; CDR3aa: CAWSEGYTEAFF
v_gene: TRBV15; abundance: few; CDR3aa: CATSRGPYYEQYF
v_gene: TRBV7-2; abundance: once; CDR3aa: CASSLWAPRHISNTGELFF
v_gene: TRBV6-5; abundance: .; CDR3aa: CASSPGPSWETQYF
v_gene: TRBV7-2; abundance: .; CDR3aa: CASGRDRGGNEQFF
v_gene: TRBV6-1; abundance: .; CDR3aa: CASNTQGWTFF
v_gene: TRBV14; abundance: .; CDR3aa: CASSQDLHSGGPGTQYF
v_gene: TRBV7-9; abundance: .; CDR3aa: CASSPRRGGLDTQYF
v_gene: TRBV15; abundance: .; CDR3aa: CATSRAPAGAYEQYF
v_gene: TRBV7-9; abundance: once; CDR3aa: CASSSRDRGFTGELFF